This T cell receptor (beta chain) was identified in a study of blood T cell repertoires in COVID-19. The wider study: PBMCs, B-cell-depleted T cells, or T cells were the source of the cDNA or gDNA that made up the material.

In this sample, this clone turned up once. Other DNA sequences of this sample code for an identical CDR3. With 9 bases removed from V and 5 bases from J, the gap between germline ends came to 8 bases. The CDR3 spans 11 residues. Germline V gives CDR1 LNHDA, CDR2 SQIVND (reference sequence). Sequenced by immunoSEQ multiplex PCR; TCRdb stores in-frame clones only, minus some. The sample consists of 410,000 or so clones, 89% of them appearing once. This TCR came from a woman in her thirties or forties with COVID-19, enrolled during active disease. The V call is TRBV19, the J call TRBJ2-1; D unclear. Sequences were obtained from peripheral blood. Written as DNA, the CDR3 is TGTGCCAGCAGGCGCAACAATGAGCAGTTCTTC. It yields the protein CASRRNNEQFF. Looking up the rest from reference TRBV19 and TRBJ2-1 gives the full variable domain: DGGITQSPKYLFRKEGQNVTLSCEQNLNHDAMYWYRQDPGQGLRLIYYSQIVNDFQKGDIAEGYSVSREKKESFPLTVTSAQKNPTAFYLCASRRNNEQFFGPGTRLTVL.